One sample yielded the 17 T cell receptor beta chains listed below, sequenced in a study of OX40 agonist ivuxolimab in advanced cancers. Clones were read by immunoSEQ multiplex PCR, and TCRdb kept only the in-frame ones, dropping some. There are 11,000 to 15,000 clones in the sample; roughly 89% occur only once, and roughly 25% lies in the top ten. The sample consisted of CD4+ or CD8+ T cells sorted from blood, taken in a trial of the OX40 agonist ivuxolimab. All receptors derive from an adult with an advanced solid tumor such as melanoma, head and neck, liver or kidney cancer.

Only one count was recorded for this clone. The chain couples TRBV11-2 to TRBJ2-7, with D hard to call. Trimming took 0 bases from V and 0 from J, leaving 9 bases between them. The CDR3 covers 15 residues. Per germline, CDR1 SGHAT and CDR2 FQNNGV. The CDR3 loop is CASSLEGRSSYEQYF. CDR3 in DNA: TGTGCCAGCAGCTTAGAAGGTAGAAGCTCCTACGAGCAGTACTTC.

The chain links TRBV28 to TRBJ2-7; D possibly corresponds to TRBD2 (6 bases). Trimming cost V 5 bases and J 2 bases, with 13 bases left between them. CDR1 is MDHEN, CDR2 SYDVKM, per germline. This CDR3 is built from 14 residues. The CDR3 DNA follows: TGTGCCAGCAGTCTCAGGGAGGTCGCCTACGAGCAGTACTTC. It is translated as CASSLREVAYEQYF.

The chain joins TRBV27 to TRBJ2-5; a weak D match, TRBD2 (5 bases). V was cut by 3 bases and J by 1 base, with 12 bases left in between. The germline V gene has CDR1 MNHEY and CDR2 SMNVEV (reference sequence). The CDR3 consists of 15 residues. CDR3 nucleotides: TGTGCCAGCAGTTTGAGCGGTAGGATCCAAGAGACCCAGTACTTC. Its protein product is CASSLSGRIQETQYF.

V usage is TRBV27 and J usage is TRBJ2-7; tentatively, D is TRBD1 (5 bases). The germline V and J ends were trimmed by 2 bases and 2 bases, with 10 bases remaining between them. Germline V gene sequence: CDR1 MNHEY, CDR2 SMNVEV (reference sequence). This CDR3 is 14 amino acids long. CDR3 sequence: CASSLQGAPYEQYF. Here the CDR3 DNA reads TGTGCCAGCAGTTTACAAGGGGCGCCCTACGAGCAGTACTTC.

The V gene is TRBV5-4, the J gene TRBJ1-4; D remains ambiguous. V lost 0 bases and J lost 8, with 5 bases in between. CDR1 and CDR2 (germline): SGHNT, YYREEE (reference sequence). There are 12 residues in the CDR3. The CDR3 DNA reads TGTGCCAGCAGCTTGGTTGGGGAAAAACTGTTTTTT. Protein: CASSLVGEKLFF.

The J gene is TRBJ1-1, the V gene TRBV6-5; no definite D call. There are 13 residues in the CDR3. V was clipped by 4 bases and J by 1 base, with 7 bases between them. CDR1 is MNHEY and CDR2 is SVGAGI in the germline V gene. The CDR3 here is CASSSGWNTEAFF. The CDR3 DNA reads TGTGCCAGCAGTTCGGGGTGGAACACTGAAGCTTTCTTT.

The chain links TRBV12-2 to TRBJ2-3. TRBV12-2 is classified as a pseudogene. The CDR3 covers 18 residues. CDR3 nucleotides: TGTGCAAGTCGTCTTATAACAATGGGGGAAATTAGCACAGATACGCAGTATTTT. Translation: CASRLITMGEISTDTQYF.

This clone was detected only once. V usage is TRBV10-1 and J usage is TRBJ2-6; D remains unclear. The CDR3 extends over 15 amino acids. V was clipped by 3 bases and J by 2 bases, with 8 bases between them. From germline, CDR1 is WNHNN and CDR2 SYGVQD (reference sequence). In DNA, the CDR3 is TGCGCCAGCAGTGATGGGGAAGCTGGGGCCAACGTCCTGACTTTC. Protein sequence: CASSDGEAGANVLTF.

The chain links TRBV9 to TRBJ1-2; possible D gene TRBD1, 6 bases. V lost 0 bases and J 4 bases, leaving 10 bases between the germline ends. CDR3 size: 14 residues. Looked up from germline, CDR1 is SGDLS and CDR2 is YYNGEE. The CDR3 DNA reads as TGTGCCAGCAGCGTAGGTACAGGGAGCTATGGCTACACCTTC. Amino acid sequence: CASSVGTGSYGYTF.

The chain carries TRBV7-9 and TRBJ2-7; maybe TRBD1 (6 bases). Germline V CDR1 and CDR2: SEHNR, FQNEAQ (reference sequence). The V end lost 5 bases, the J end lost 3 bases, and 20 bases lay between the germline ends. CDR3 size: 16 residues. CDR3 protein: CASSSNSDSKIYEQYF. The CDR3 DNA is TGTGCCAGCAGCAGTAACTCGGACAGTAAGATCTACGAGCAGTACTTC.

The J gene is TRBJ2-3, the V gene TRBV29-1; no clear D. Per germline, CDR1 SQVTM and CDR2 ANQGSEA. V shed 3 bases and J shed 2 bases, with 9 bases lying between them. This CDR3 region has 13 residues. In DNA form, the CDR3 reads TGCAGCGTTGAGAGGCCGAACACAGATACGCAGTATTTT. Encoded protein: CSVERPNTDTQYF.

The chain links TRBV14 to TRBJ2-7; 8 bases map to TRBD2. Germline V gives CDR1 SGHDN, CDR2 FVKESK. The V and J ends lost 1 base and 7 bases, in that order; junction bases with no gene match: 12. The CDR3 runs to 16 residues. The CDR3 region is CASSQGLSGGPGEQYF. For the CDR3, the DNA is TGTGCCAGCAGCCAAGGTCTCTCGGGAGGGCCCGGGGAGCAGTACTTC.

The gene calls are TRBV14 and TRBJ2-3; D not resolved. The CDR3 spans 15 residues. The germline CDR1 and CDR2 sequences are SGHDN and FVKESK. V was cut by 1 base and J by 2 bases, with 10 bases left in between. CDR3 coding DNA: TGTGCCAGCAGCCAAGTTGGCGGATACACAGATACGCAGTATTTT. It specifies CASSQVGGYTDTQYF. The complete variable domain, with remaining parts taken from reference TRBV14 and TRBJ2-3, reads EAGVTQFPSHSVIEKGQTVTLRCDPISGHDNLYWYRRVMGKEIKFLLHFVKESKQDESGMPNNRFLAERTGGTYSTLKVQPAELEDSGVYFCASSQVGGYTDTQYFGPGTRLTVL.

The chain recombines TRBV27 with TRBJ2-3, with 7 bases matching TRBD2. There are 15 residues in the CDR3. Trimming cost V 5 bases and J 2 bases; bases outside gene matches: 7. Germline CDR1 MNHEY, CDR2 SMNVEV (reference sequence). CDR3 sequence reads: CASSPPGLTTDTQYF. The CDR3 DNA reads as TGTGCCAGCAGTCCTCCGGGACTAACCACAGATACGCAGTATTTT.

The chain joins TRBV27 to TRBJ2-5; TRBD1 matches at 7 bases. Germline V lookup: CDR1 MNHEY, CDR2 SMNVEV (reference sequence). This CDR3 contains 14 residues. Losses at the gene ends were 8 bases for V and 5 bases for J; bases not matched to a gene: 11. The CDR3 sequence: CASGWVGGEETQYF. CDR3 DNA sequence: TGTGCCAGCGGCTGGGTAGGGGGCGAGGAGACCCAGTACTTC.

This clone has only one observation. The gene calls are TRBV9 and TRBJ2-6; possibly TRBD1 or TRBD2 for D (5 bases each). This CDR3 has 19 residues. V shed 3 bases and J shed 0 bases, with 19 bases lying between them. Germline V gene sequence: CDR1 SGDLS, CDR2 YYNGEE. The DNA of the CDR3 is TGTGCCAGCAGCGGTCCTACAGGTTCGGGAACCTCTGGGGCCAACGTCCTGACTTTC. Its protein is CASSGPTGSGTSGANVLTF.

The chain joins TRBV28 to TRBJ1-4; D unresolved. V was pared by 7 bases and J by 7 bases, with 16 bases between. The length of the CDR3 is 14 residues. Germline V gene lookup returns CDR1 MDHEN and CDR2 SYDVKM. CDR3 loop: CASNADMEGEKLFF. The CDR3 nucleotides are TGTGCCAGCAACGCAGACATGGAGGGTGAAAAACTGTTTTTT. Using reference TRBV28 and TRBJ1-4 for the parts outside the CDR3, the full variable domain is DVKVTQSSRYLVKRTGEKVFLECVQDMDHENMFWYRQDPGLGLRLIYFSYDVKMKEKGDIPEGYSVSREKKERFSLILESASTNQTSMYLCASNADMEGEKLFFGSGTQLSVL.